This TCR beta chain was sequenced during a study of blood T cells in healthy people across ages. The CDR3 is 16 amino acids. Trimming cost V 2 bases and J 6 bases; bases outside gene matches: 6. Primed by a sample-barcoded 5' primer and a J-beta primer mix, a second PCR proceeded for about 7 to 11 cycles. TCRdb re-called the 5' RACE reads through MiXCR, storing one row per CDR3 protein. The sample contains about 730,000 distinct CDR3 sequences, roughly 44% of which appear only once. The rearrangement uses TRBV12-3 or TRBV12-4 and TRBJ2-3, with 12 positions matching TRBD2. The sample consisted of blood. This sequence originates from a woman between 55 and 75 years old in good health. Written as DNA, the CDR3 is TGTGCCAGCAGTTTACTCAGGACTAGCGGGACCGATACGCAGTATTTT. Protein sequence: CASSLLRTSGTDTQYF.